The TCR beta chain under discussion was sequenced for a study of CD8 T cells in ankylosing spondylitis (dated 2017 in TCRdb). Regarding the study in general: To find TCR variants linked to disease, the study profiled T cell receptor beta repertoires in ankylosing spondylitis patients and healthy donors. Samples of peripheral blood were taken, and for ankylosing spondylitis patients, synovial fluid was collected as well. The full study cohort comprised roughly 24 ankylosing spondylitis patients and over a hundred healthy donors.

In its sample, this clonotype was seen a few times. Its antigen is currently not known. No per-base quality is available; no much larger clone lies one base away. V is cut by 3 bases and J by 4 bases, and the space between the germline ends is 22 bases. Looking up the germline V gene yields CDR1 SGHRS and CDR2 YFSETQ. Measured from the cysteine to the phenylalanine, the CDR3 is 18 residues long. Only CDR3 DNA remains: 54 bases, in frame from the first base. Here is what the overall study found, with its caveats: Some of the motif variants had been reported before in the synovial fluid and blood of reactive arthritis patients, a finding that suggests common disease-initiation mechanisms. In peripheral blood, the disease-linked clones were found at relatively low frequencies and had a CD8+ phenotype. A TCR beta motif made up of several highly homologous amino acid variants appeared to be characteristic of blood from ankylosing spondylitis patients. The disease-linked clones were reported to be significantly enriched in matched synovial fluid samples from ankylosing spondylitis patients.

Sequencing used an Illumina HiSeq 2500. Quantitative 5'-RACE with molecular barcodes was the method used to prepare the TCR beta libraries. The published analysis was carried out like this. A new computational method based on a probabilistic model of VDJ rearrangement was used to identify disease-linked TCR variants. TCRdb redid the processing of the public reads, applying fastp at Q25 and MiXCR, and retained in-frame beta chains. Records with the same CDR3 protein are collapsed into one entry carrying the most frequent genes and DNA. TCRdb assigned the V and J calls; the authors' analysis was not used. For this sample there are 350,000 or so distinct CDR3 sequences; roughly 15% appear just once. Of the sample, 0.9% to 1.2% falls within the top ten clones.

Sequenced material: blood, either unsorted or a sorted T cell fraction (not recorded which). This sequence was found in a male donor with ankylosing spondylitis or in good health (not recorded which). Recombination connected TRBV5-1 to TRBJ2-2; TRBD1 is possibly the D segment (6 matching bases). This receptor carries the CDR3 CASSSHLQTGWGTGELFF. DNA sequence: TGCGCCAGCAGCTCTCACCTACAGACAGGATGGGGCACCGGGGAGCTGTTTTTT.